Listed below are T cell receptor beta chains from one sample, sequenced in a study of T cells in Graves' hyperthyroidism and ophthalmopathy. Each CDR3 protein is one row after TCRdb ran MiXCR on the multiplex PCR reads. The sample holds around 340,000 distinct CDR3 sequences; around a sixth are singletons and the top ten take roughly 33%. Sequencing was done on a sample of blood. These receptors were collected from a young man with Graves' hyperthyroidism. Both conserved end residues are part of each CDR3. The D gene is left open where the match is weak. Rows give clone size only sometimes, using once, few, many, or a class for an expanded clone.

TRBV10-3	TRBJ2-2	-	-	TGTGCCATTCGCCAGAGCGGGGAGCTGTTTTTT	CAIRQSGELFF
TRBV2	TRBJ1-6	-	many	TGTGCCAGCAGTGAACTTACAACAGGGAATTCACCCCTCCACTTT	CASSELTTGNSPLHF
TRBV6-2/TRBV6-3	TRBJ2-4	-	-	TGTGCCAGCAGCTACAGGGTTCCTGACATTCAGTACTTC	CASSYRVPDIQYF
TRBV15	TRBJ2-7	-	-	TGTGCCACCAGCAGACCGACGGTCTCCTACGAGCAGTACTTC	CATSRPTVSYEQYF
TRBV25-1	TRBJ2-5	-	few	TGTGCCAGCAGTGAATGGGAGGAAGTAGAGACCCAGTACTTC	CASSEWEEVETQYF
TRBV20-1	TRBJ2-7	TRBD1	many	TGCAGTGCTCAGACCGGGACAGTCCTCTACGAGCAGTACTTC	CSAQTGTVLYEQYF
TRBV12-3/TRBV12-4	TRBJ2-1	-	many	TGTGCCAGCAGACCCCCAACAGGGGTCGGGGGCGATGAGCAGTTCTTC	CASRPPTGVGGDEQFF
TRBV5-1	TRBJ2-1	-	-	TGTGCCAGCAGCTTTACGCCGTTAGACTGGAGAAATATACGGGAGCAGTTCTTC	CASSFTPLDWRNIREQFF
TRBV11-2	TRBJ1-6	-	many	TGTGCCAGCAGCTTAGTAGGTCCGAATTCACCCCTCCACTTT	CASSLVGPNSPLHF
TRBV28	TRBJ2-2	-	many	TGTGCCAGCAGTCGGGACCATAGCTTCACCGGGGAGCTGTTTTTT	CASSRDHSFTGELFF
TRBV27	TRBJ2-3	TRBD2	many	TGTGCCAGCAGTTCCGTTCTCCCGGGACTAGCGGATAGCACAGATACGCAGTATTTT	CASSSVLPGLADSTDTQYF
TRBV25-1	TRBJ2-1	TRBD1	many	TGTGCCAGCAGTGGGGGACAGGGGCGGGAGCAGTTCTTC	CASSGGQGREQFF
TRBV29-1	TRBJ2-1	-	few	TGCAGCGTAGACCAACCGGCGAGTACCTCGGGCCATGAGCAGTTCTTC	CSVDQPASTSGHEQFF
TRBV5-1	TRBJ2-7	-	few	TGCGCCAGCCAGGCAGGGGCCTACGAGCAGTACTTC	CASQAGAYEQYF
TRBV3-1	TRBJ1-6	-	many	TGTGCCAGCAGCCAGATGAAGAGCTCCTATAATTCACCCCTCCACTTT	CASSQMKSSYNSPLHF
TRBV18	TRBJ2-5	-	many	TGTGCCAGCTCACCACTCGTCCAGACTGTCGAGACCCAGTACTTC	CASSPLVQTVETQYF
TRBV12-3/TRBV12-4	TRBJ2-7	TRBD2	few	TGTGCCAGCAGCGAGAGGACTAGCGGGTACGAGCAGTACTTC	CASSERTSGYEQYF
TRBV7-3	TRBJ2-5	TRBD1	many	TGTGCCAGCAGTCGAGGGACAGCAGAGACCCAGTACTTC	CASSRGTAETQYF
TRBV10-1	TRBJ2-2	TRBD1	-	TGCGCCAGCAGGGGACAGGGGGGCACCGGGGAGCTGTTTTTT	CASRGQGGTGELFF
TRBV11-2	TRBJ2-1	-	many	TGTGCCAGCAGCTTAAACCCTGACAGAGGCTACAATGAGCAGTTCTTC	CASSLNPDRGYNEQFF
TRBV11-2	TRBJ1-2	-	many	TGTGCCAGCAGCTTAGTATCCGGGCACTATGGCTACACCTTC	CASSLVSGHYGYTF
TRBV5-4	TRBJ2-7	-	few	TGTGCCAGCCGTTTGTGGGGCCGTTCCTACGAGCAGTACTTC	CASRLWGRSYEQYF
TRBV11-3	TRBJ2-1	-	many	TGTGCCAGCAGCTATGGGGTGACGAATGAGCAGTTCTTC	CASSYGVTNEQFF
TRBV20-1	TRBJ2-1	TRBD1	-	TGCAGTGCTGGACAGGGGGCGTACAATGAGCAGTTCTTC	CSAGQGAYNEQFF
TRBV6-2/TRBV6-3	TRBJ1-1	-	-	TGTGCCAGCAGTTATGGGGTCGAGAACACTGAAGCTTTCTTT	CASSYGVENTEAFF
TRBV7-9	TRBJ1-1	-	many	TGTGCCAGCAGCCCGGGGGGAAGGATGGAAGCTTTCTTT	CASSPGGRMEAFF
TRBV3-1	TRBJ1-1	-	many	TGTGCCAGCAGCCGCACGGCAGGGCATGGGGAAGCTTTCTTT	CASSRTAGHGEAFF
TRBV7-9	TRBJ2-3	-	many	TGTGCCAGCAGCTTAGTAGGGGACGCAGATACGCAGTATTTT	CASSLVGDADTQYF
TRBV12-3/TRBV12-4	TRBJ2-5	TRBD2	many	TGTGCCAGCAGTTCCCCGGGACTAGCGGGAGGAGAGACCCAGTACTTC	CASSSPGLAGGETQYF
TRBV20-1	TRBJ2-5	-	few	TGCAGTGCTAGACAAGGGGTAGAGACCCAGTACTTC	CSARQGVETQYF
TRBV13	TRBJ1-1	-	many	TGTGCCAGCAGCTTCCCCACTGAAGCTTTCTTT	CASSFPTEAFF
TRBV5-1	TRBJ2-5	TRBD1	many	TGCGCCAGCAGTGAGGACAGGCCCAGAGAGACCCAGTACTTC	CASSEDRPRETQYF
TRBV7-9	TRBJ2-3	TRBD1	-	TGTGCCAGCAGCTTAGCCAGGGGGCGCACAGATACGCAGTATTTT	CASSLARGRTDTQYF
TRBV5-6	TRBJ2-3	TRBD2	few	TGTGCCAGCAGCTCCGGGACTAGCGGGACCTCTAGCACAGATACGCAGTATTTT	CASSSGTSGTSSTDTQYF
TRBV24-1	TRBJ2-1	TRBD2	-	TGTGCCACCAGTGACGGACTAGCTTTCAGGGAGCAGTTCTTC	CATSDGLAFREQFF
TRBV2	TRBJ2-7	TRBD1	many	TGTGCCAGCAGTGAATTACAGGGGTTAGACGAGCAGTACTTC	CASSELQGLDEQYF
TRBV2	TRBJ1-4	-	many	TGTGCCAGCGGTTCGGGTACACCTGAAAAACTGTTTTTT	CASGSGTPEKLFF
TRBV6-5	TRBJ1-2	-	few	TGTGCCAGCAGTTACCTACTACAGGGCCGCTATGGCTACACCTTC	CASSYLLQGRYGYTF
TRBV6-1	TRBJ2-2	TRBD2	-	TGTGCCAGCAGTGAAATAGCGGGAGGAACCGGGGAGCTGTTTTTT	CASSEIAGGTGELFF
TRBV20-1	TRBJ2-2	TRBD2	few	TGCAGTGCCTCCCCGACTAGCGGGAGGGCCTCGAACACCGGGGAGCTGTTTTTT	CSASPTSGRASNTGELFF
TRBV28	TRBJ2-7	-	many	TGTGCCAGCAGTTTCTCCGCCATGACAGGTTCCTACGAGCAGTACTTC	CASSFSAMTGSYEQYF
TRBV7-2	TRBJ1-3	-	many	TGTGCCAGCAGCCCGGACGGACTGCGCTCTGGAAACACCATATATTTT	CASSPDGLRSGNTIYF
TRBV30	TRBJ2-1	TRBD2	many	TGTGCCTGGAGTGTAGGCGGGAGCAAATATGAGCAGTTCTTC	CAWSVGGSKYEQFF
TRBV3-1	TRBJ2-2	TRBD2	many	TGTGCCAGCAGCCAAGCGGCTAGCGGGACTACCGGGGAGCTGTTTTTT	CASSQAASGTTGELFF